Here is one T cell receptor (beta chain) with its context. A read error may explain this, as a much larger clone is one base away. This sample is part of a study of T cell repertoires in cytomegalovirus infection. TCRdb passed the reads through MiXCR, listing each CDR3 protein once. The data contain over 85,000 distinct CDR3 sequences, 15% to 20% of them seen just once; the ten biggest clones take up approximately 7.6%. Trimming removed 4 bases at V and 1 base at J, with 18 bases between. Germline CDR1 and CDR2: SGHAT and FQNNGV. There are 17 residues in the CDR3. The receptor was derived from a human donor in good health (CMV status not recorded). Some clones in this sample may be carry-over from other donors' samples. J is TRBJ2-3 and V is TRBV11-2, with D perhaps TRBD1 (6 bases). The sequencing input was PBMCs. CDR3 protein: CASSSRGEGVGTDTQYF. CDR3 coding DNA: TGTGCCAGCAGCTCTAGAGGCGAGGGGGTGGGCACAGATACGCAGTATTTT.